This T cell receptor (beta chain) emerged from a study of blood T cell repertoires in COVID-19. Study context: Researchers got acute and convalescent COVID-19 samples from the United States, Italy and Spain. Sample material is recorded as cDNA or gDNA derived from T cells, B-cell-depleted T cells, or PBMCs.

This clone was seen just once. In the original processing: Estimation of nucleated cell counts was performed using reference gene primer amplification. Profiled with immunoSEQ multiplex PCR; TCRdb holds only in-frame clones, not every one. For V, J and clone size, that table is used; D and trimming come from the DNA. The sample has 150,000 to 200,000 clones, 90% to 95% seen once. CDR1 and CDR2 from the germline V gene are SEHNR and FQNEAQ (reference sequence). V gave up 5 bases and J gave up 9 bases, with 17 bases separating them. The CDR3 covers 14 residues. The sequence derives from a woman in her forties or fifties with acute or convalescent COVID-19. The source material was peripheral blood. V gene TRBV7-9 combines with J gene TRBJ2-1; TRBD2 might be the D (6 bases). The CDR3 coding sequence is TGTGCCAGCAGCGCGGGACTCTATGAGGCTGAGCAGTTCTTC. Translated, it gives CASSAGLYEAEQFF.